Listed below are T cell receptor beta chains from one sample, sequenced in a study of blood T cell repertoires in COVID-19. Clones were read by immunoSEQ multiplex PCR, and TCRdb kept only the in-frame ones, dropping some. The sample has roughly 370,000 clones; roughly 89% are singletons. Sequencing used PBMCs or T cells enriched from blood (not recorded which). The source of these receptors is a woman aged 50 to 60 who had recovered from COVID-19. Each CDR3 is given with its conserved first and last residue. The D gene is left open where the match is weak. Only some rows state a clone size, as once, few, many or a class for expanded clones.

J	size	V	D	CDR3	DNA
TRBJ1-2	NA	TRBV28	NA	CASKIAAVSHGYTF	TGTGCCAGCAAAATCGCGGCGGTCAGCCATGGCTACACCTTC
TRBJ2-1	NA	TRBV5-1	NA	CASTQGSDVSYNEQFF	TGCGCCAGCACCCAGGGGTCTGACGTTTCCTACAATGAGCAGTTCTTC
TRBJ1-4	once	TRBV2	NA	CASSAQSVTIEKLFF	TGTGCCAGCAGTGCACAGTCCGTAACCATTGAAAAACTGTTTTTT
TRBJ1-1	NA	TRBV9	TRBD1	CASSEGQMNTEAFF	TGTGCCAGCAGCGAGGGACAGATGAACACTGAAGCTTTCTTT
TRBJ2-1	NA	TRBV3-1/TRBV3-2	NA	CASGGGSSYNEQFF	TGTGCCAGCGGAGGGGGCAGCTCCTACAATGAGCAGTTCTTC
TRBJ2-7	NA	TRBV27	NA	CASLRTANSYEQYF	TGTGCCAGCTTACGGACAGCCAACTCCTACGAGCAGTACTTC
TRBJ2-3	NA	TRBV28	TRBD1	CASFPMTGTITDTQYF	TGTGCCAGCTTCCCTATGACAGGGACGATAACAGATACGCAGTATTTT
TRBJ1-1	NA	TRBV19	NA	CASSISPGVNTEAFF	TGTGCCAGTAGTATATCCCCAGGGGTGAACACTGAAGCTTTCTTT
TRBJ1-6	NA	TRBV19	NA	CASSMERGNSPLHF	TGTGCCAGTAGTATGGAACGCGGTAATTCACCCCTCCACTTT
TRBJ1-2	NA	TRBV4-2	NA	CASSQVGGGGYTF	TGTGCCAGCAGCCAAGTGGGGGGAGGAGGCTACACCTTC
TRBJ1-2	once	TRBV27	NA	CASSLLGVNDYGYTF	TGTGCCAGCAGTTTATTAGGGGTGAACGACTATGGCTACACCTTC
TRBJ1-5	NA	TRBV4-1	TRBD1	CASSQVDRGHQPQHF	TGCGCCAGCAGCCAAGTTGACAGGGGGCATCAGCCCCAGCATTTT
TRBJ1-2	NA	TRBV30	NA	CACLRGGYGYTF	TGTGCCTGCCTACGGGGGGGATATGGCTACACCTTC
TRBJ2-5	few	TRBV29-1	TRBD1	CSARRTGQETQYF	TGCAGCGCCAGACGGACAGGACAAGAGACCCAGTACTTC
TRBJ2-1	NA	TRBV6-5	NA	CASSSLESQPNEQFF	TGTGCCAGCAGTTCTTTGGAGAGTCAGCCCAATGAGCAGTTCTTC
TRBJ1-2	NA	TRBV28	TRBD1	CASSGGTVGGYTF	TGTGCCAGCAGTGGTGGGACAGTTGGGGGCTACACCTTC
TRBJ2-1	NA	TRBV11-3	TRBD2	CASSLGKTSGGASWNEQFF	TGTGCCAGCAGCTTAGGGAAGACTAGCGGGGGGGCGTCGTGGAATGAGCAGTTCTTC
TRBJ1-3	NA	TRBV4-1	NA	CASSYGTGGFGNTIYF	TGCGCCAGCAGCTATGGGACGGGGGGATTTGGAAACACCATATATTTT
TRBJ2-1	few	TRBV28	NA	CASSGTGWGVNEQFF	TGTGCCAGCAGTGGTACTGGTTGGGGGGTTAATGAGCAGTTCTTC
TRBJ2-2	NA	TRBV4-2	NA	CATKKDSDRTGELFF	TGTGCCACCAAGAAAGACAGCGATCGCACCGGGGAGCTGTTTTTT
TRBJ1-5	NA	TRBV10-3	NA	CAISRQVYQPQHF	TGTGCCATCTCGCGACAGGTGTATCAGCCCCAGCATTTT
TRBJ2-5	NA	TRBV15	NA	CATSLSADYQETQYF	TGTGCCACCAGCCTTAGTGCGGATTACCAAGAGACCCAGTACTTC